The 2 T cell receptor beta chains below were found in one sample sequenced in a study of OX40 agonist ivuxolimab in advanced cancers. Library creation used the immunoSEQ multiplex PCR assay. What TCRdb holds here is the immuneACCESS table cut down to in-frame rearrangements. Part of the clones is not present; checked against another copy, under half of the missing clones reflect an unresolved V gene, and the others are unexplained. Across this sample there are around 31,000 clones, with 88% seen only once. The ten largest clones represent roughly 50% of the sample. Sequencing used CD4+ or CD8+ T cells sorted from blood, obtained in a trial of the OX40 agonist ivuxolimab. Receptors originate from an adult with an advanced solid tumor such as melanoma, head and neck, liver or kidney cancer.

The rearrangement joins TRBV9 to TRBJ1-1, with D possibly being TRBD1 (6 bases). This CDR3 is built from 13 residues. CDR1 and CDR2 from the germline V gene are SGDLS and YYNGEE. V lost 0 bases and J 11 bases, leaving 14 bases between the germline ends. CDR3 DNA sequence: TGTGCCAGCAGCGTAGGGGACACCCCCGGCGCTTTCTTT. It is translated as CASSVGDTPGAFF.

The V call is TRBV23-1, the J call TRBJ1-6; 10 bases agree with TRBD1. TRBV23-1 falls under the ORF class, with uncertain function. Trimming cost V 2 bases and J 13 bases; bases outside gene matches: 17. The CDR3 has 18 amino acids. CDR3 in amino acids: CASSQPDRDRGVIHPLHF. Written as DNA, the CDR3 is TGCGCCAGCAGTCAACCGGACCGGGACAGGGGTGTAATTCACCCCCTCCACTTT.